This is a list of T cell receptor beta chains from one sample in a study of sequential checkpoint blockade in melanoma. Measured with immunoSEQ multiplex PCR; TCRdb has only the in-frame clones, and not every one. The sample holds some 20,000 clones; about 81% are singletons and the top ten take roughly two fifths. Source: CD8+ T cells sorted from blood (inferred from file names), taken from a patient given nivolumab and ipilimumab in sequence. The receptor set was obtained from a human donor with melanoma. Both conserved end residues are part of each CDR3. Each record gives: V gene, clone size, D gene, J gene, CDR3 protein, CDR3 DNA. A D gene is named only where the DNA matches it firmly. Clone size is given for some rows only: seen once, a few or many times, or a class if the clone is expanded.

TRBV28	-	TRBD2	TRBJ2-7	CASSLGPSGESYEQYF	TGTGCCAGCAGTTTGGGCCCTAGCGGAGAGAGTTACGAGCAGTACTTC
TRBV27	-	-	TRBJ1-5	CASSLSGSNQPQHF	TGTGCCAGCAGTCTCAGCGGAAGCAATCAGCCCCAGCATTTT
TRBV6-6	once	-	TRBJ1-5	CASSYSRPEYYQPQHF	TGTGCCAGCAGTTACTCGAGACCGGAGTATTATCAGCCCCAGCATTTT
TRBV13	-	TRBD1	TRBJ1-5	CASSGGTADQPQHF	TGTGCCAGCAGCGGGGGGACAGCGGACCAGCCCCAGCATTTT
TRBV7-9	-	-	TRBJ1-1	CASSRTTGNTEAFF	TGTGCCAGCAGCCGTACGACAGGGAACACTGAAGCTTTCTTT
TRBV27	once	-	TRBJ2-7	CASSLDRSYEQYF	TGTGCCAGCAGTTTAGATCGGAGCTACGAGCAGTACTTC
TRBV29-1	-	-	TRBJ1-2	CSSEEGGYTF	TGCAGCTCGGAAGAGGGTGGCTACACCTTC
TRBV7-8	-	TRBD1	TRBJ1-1	CASSPPGQGITEAFF	TGTGCCAGCAGTCCCCCCGGACAGGGCATCACTGAAGCTTTCTTT
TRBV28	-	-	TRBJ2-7	CASCGLTYEQYF	TGTGCCAGCTGCGGACTGACCTACGAGCAGTACTTC
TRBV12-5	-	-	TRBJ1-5	CASGSDTYQPQHF	TGTGCTAGTGGCTCTGACACGTATCAGCCCCAGCATTTT
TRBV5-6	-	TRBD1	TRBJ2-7	CASSWPGQGAYEQYF	TGTGCCAGCAGCTGGCCCGGACAGGGGGCCTACGAGCAGTACTTC
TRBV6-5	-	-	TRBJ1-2	CASSPSLSLGYTF	TGTGCCAGCAGCCCCTCCCTCTCCCTTGGCTACACCTTC
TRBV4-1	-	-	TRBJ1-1	CASRPGHPNTEAFF	TGCGCCAGCAGACCGGGACACCCGAACACTGAAGCTTTCTTT
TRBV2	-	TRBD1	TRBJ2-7	CASTTGVSYEQYF	TGTGCCAGCACAACAGGGGTATCCTACGAGCAGTACTTC
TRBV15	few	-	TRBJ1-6	CATSGGTWNSPLHF	TGTGCCACCAGCGGTGGGACTTGGAATTCACCCCTCCACTTT
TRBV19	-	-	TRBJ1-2	CASSFPTASYGYTF	TGTGCCAGTAGTTTCCCGACAGCATCCTATGGCTACACCTTC
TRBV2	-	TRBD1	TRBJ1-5	CASLGQGNNQPQHF	TGTGCCAGCCTTGGACAGGGAAACAATCAGCCCCAGCATTTT
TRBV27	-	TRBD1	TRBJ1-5	CASSLSGQGISNQPQHF	TGTGCCAGCAGTTTATCAGGACAGGGCATCAGCAATCAGCCCCAGCATTTT
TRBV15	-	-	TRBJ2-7	CATSEAGLHYEQYF	TGTGCCACCAGCGAGGCGGGTCTCCATTACGAGCAGTACTTC
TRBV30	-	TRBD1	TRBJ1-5	CAWSVGTGVRQPQHF	TGTGCCTGGAGTGTCGGGACAGGGGTCAGGCAGCCCCAGCATTTT
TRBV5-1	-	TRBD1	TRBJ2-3	CASSFWDRTGWTQYF	TGCGCCAGCAGCTTTTGGGACAGAACCGGGTGGACGCAGTATTTT
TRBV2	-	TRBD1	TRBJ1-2	CASSPGTGYERNYGYTF	TGTGCCAGCAGCCCCGGGACAGGGTACGAAAGGAACTATGGCTACACCTTC
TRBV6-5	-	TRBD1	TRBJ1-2	CAVRFWTGEDGYTF	TGTGCCGTCCGCTTCTGGACAGGGGAGGATGGCTACACCTTC
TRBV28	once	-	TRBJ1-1	CASSLRSVTEAFF	TGTGCCAGCAGTTTAAGGAGTGTCACTGAAGCTTTCTTT
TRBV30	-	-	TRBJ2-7	CAWSSSAGEQYF	TGTGCCTGGAGTTCATCTGCGGGCGAGCAGTACTTC
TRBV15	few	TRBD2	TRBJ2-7	CATSREASGSYEQYF	TGTGCCACCAGCAGAGAGGCTAGCGGCTCCTACGAGCAGTACTTC
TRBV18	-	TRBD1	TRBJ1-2	CASSPTGSAYGYTF	TGTGCCAGCTCACCGACAGGGTCGGCCTATGGCTACACCTTC
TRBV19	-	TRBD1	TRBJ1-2	CASRDRGRGKGYTF	TGTGCCAGTCGGGACAGGGGGCGCGGAAAGGGCTACACCTTC